Listed below are T cell receptor beta chains from one sample, sequenced in a study of Graves' ophthalmopathy and Graves' hyperthyroidism. Each CDR3 protein is one row after TCRdb ran MiXCR on the multiplex PCR reads. The table includes under 400,000 distinct CDR3 sequences, around a sixth detected once. The sample taken for sequencing was peripheral blood. These receptors were taken from an adult man with Graves' ophthalmopathy. The CDR3 runs from the conserved cysteine through the conserved F or W. D genes are given only for firm matches. Some rows have no size entry. The others give once, few or many, or a class for an expanded clone.

J: TRBJ2-7; D: TRBD2; V: TRBV14; size: many; CDR3: CASSPRRGAYEQYF; DNA: TGTGCCAGCAGCCCGCGGCGGGGGGCCTACGAGCAGTACTTC
J: TRBJ2-4; D: TRBD2; V: TRBV20-1; size: many; CDR3: CSGFRVAGAVAKNIQYF; DNA: TGCAGTGGGTTTCGGGTAGCGGGGGCGGTGGCCAAAAACATTCAGTACTTC
J: TRBJ2-7; D: .; V: TRBV11-1; size: many; CDR3: CASSSDNLAREQYF; DNA: TGTGCCAGCAGCTCAGACAACCTGGCCCGCGAGCAGTACTTC
J: TRBJ2-2; D: TRBD2; V: TRBV24-1; size: .; CDR3: CATSDPRLAETNTGELFF; DNA: TGTGCCACCAGTGATCCCCGACTAGCGGAAACGAACACCGGGGAGCTGTTTTTT
J: TRBJ2-5; D: .; V: TRBV25-1; size: many; CDR3: CASSEFLGGTETQYF; DNA: TGTGCCAGCAGTGAATTCCTGGGGGGAACGGAGACCCAGTACTTC
J: TRBJ2-7; D: .; V: TRBV2; size: .; CDR3: CASSEVVRFYEQYF; DNA: TGTGCCAGCAGTGAAGTTGTCAGGTTCTACGAGCAGTACTTC
J: TRBJ2-7; D: .; V: TRBV12-3/TRBV12-4; size: many; CDR3: CASSARMGPYEQYF; DNA: TGTGCCAGCAGTGCTAGAATGGGGCCCTACGAGCAGTACTTC
J: TRBJ2-7; D: TRBD2; V: TRBV5-1; size: many; CDR3: CASSLISGSSYEQYF; DNA: TGCGCCAGCAGCTTGATCAGCGGGAGCTCCTACGAGCAGTACTTC
J: TRBJ2-7; D: .; V: TRBV5-8; size: many; CDR3: CASRTSTRSYEQYF; DNA: TGTGCCAGTAGGACATCGACAAGGAGCTACGAGCAGTACTTC
J: TRBJ2-7; D: .; V: TRBV30; size: many; CDR3: CAWSVIGVPNF; DNA: TGTGCCTGGAGTGTAATTGGGGTCCCCAACTTC
J: TRBJ1-1; D: .; V: TRBV6-2/TRBV6-3; size: many; CDR3: CASGRVTEAFF; DNA: TGTGCCAGCGGCAGGGTCACTGAAGCTTTCTTT
J: TRBJ2-4; D: .; V: TRBV12-3/TRBV12-4; size: many; CDR3: CASSPRTAKNIQYF; DNA: TGTGCCAGCAGTCCCCGAACAGCCAAAAACATTCAGTACTTC
J: TRBJ1-1; D: .; V: TRBV11-2; size: many; CDR3: CASSSPSGRTEAFF; DNA: TGTGCCAGCAGCTCGCCATCTGGGCGGACTGAAGCTTTCTTT
J: TRBJ1-5; D: .; V: TRBV14; size: many; CDR3: CASSQGSQPQHF; DNA: TGTGCCAGCAGCCAAGGGAGTCAGCCCCAGCATTTT
J: TRBJ1-5; D: TRBD1; V: TRBV6-2/TRBV6-3; size: many; CDR3: CASSPRDRANQPQHF; DNA: TGTGCCAGCAGTCCCCGGGACAGGGCAAATCAGCCCCAGCATTTT
J: TRBJ1-2; D: .; V: TRBV6-5; size: many; CDR3: CASSYSRGLGGYTF; DNA: TGTGCCAGCAGTTACTCCAGGGGATTGGGTGGCTACACCTTC